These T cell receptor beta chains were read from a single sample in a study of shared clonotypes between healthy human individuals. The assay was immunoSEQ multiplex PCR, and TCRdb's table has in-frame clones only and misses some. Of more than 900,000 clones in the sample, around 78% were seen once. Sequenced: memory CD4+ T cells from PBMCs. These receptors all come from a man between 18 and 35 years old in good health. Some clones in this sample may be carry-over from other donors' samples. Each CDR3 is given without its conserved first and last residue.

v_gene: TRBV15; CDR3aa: ATSREGQEETQY
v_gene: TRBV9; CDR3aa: ASSPLAGEADTQY
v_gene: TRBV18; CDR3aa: ASSPGGRAAETQY
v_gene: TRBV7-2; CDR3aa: ASSRRRSGGGAEAF
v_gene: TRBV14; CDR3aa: ASSQEGGYT
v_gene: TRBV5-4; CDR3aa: ASSLFPGTEKLF
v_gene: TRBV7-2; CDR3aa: ASSSGTQY
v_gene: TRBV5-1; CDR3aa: ASSRDGSSGNTIY
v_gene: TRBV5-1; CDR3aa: ASSPAGQLNTEAF
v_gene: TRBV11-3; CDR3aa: ASSPRNGFRGETQY
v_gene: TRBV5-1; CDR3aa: ASSFPSGSTDTQY
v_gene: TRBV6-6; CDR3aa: ASTQGNSNQPQH
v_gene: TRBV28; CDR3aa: TTGGGNQPQH
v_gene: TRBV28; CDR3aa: ASSFSAQEETQY
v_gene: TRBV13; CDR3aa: ASGSGSNSPLH
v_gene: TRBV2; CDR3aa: ASQVGQGLSYEQY
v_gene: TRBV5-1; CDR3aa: ASSVGTANTEAF